Sequencing of this TCR beta chain was carried out in a study of graft-versus-host responses after intestinal transplantation. Study information: The whole recipient group had anti-thymocyte globulin induction followed by tacrolimus and steroids for roughly 3 years.

Only in-frame clones appear in the TCRdb table, and some are missing; sequencing was by immunoSEQ multiplex PCR. The sample shows roughly 130,000 clones, 92% of them seen only once. Note on this clone: Its target is not known.

The specimen was unstimulated CD4+ T cells sorted from spleen or lymph node cells, collected before intestinal transplant. The receptor's source is a human donor who received an intestinal transplant.

This chain's CDR3 is CASSPGPGQYEQYF. The CDR3, as DNA: TGTGCCAGCTCACCAGGGCCAGGGCAATACGAGCAGTACTTC. The chain has TRBV18 and TRBJ2-7, with a possible D match to TRBD1 (5 bases). The germline V gene has CDR1 KGHSH and CDR2 LQKENI. Trimming removed 2 bases at V and 4 bases at J, with 12 bases between. This CDR3 is 14 amino acids long.